This T cell receptor (beta chain) was identified during a study of T cells in Graves' hyperthyroidism and ophthalmopathy. RNA transcripts gave rise to amplified TCR beta CDR3 regions. During a first-round RT-PCR of the TCR CDR3, the HTBI primer set was used. TCRdb used MiXCR to reprocess the multiplex PCR reads, holding one entry per CDR3 protein. The table includes about 320,000 distinct CDR3 sequences, approximately 16% detected once. This clonotype has just a few counts. The antigen is undetermined. Study-wide findings and caveats: Blood also carried most thyroid clonotypes expanded above 0.001.

The CDR3 has 13 amino acids. Germline V gene data show CDR1 as MNHNS and CDR2 as SASEGT. V gave up 7 bases and J gave up 3 bases, with 9 bases separating them. This TCR was recovered from a young man with Graves' hyperthyroidism. The chain links TRBV6-1 to TRBJ2-2; possible D gene TRBD1, 6 bases. Sequencing was carried out using blood. The CDR3 sequence: CASTQGHTGELFF. The CDR3 DNA sequence: TGTGCCAGCACACAGGGTCACACCGGGGAGCTGTTTTTT.